The TCR beta chain under discussion was sequenced for a study of Ad26.COV2.S vaccination and SARS-CoV-2 variants. As for this clone: Its antigen is undetermined.

The table came from immunoSEQ multiplex PCR; TCRdb's copy has only in-frame clones and leaves some out. The data show 97,000 or so clones, roughly 80% seen once. Germline loops: CDR1 MDHEN, CDR2 SYDVKM. The V and J ends lost 8 bases and 2 bases, in that order; junction bases with no gene match: 14. The length of the CDR3 is 16 residues. General study points: Reported findings describe substantial breadth in spike-specific CD8+ and CD4+ T cell responses following vaccination.

The chain carries TRBV28 and TRBJ2-7; TRBD1 matches 8 bases. Sequenced here: peripheral blood, sampled after recovery from COVID-19. The origin of this receptor is a human donor who had recovered from COVID-19. The CDR3 loop reads CASGLAGGADPYEQYF. CDR3 DNA sequence: TGTGCCAGCGGGCTAGCAGGGGGCGCCGATCCCTACGAGCAGTACTTC.